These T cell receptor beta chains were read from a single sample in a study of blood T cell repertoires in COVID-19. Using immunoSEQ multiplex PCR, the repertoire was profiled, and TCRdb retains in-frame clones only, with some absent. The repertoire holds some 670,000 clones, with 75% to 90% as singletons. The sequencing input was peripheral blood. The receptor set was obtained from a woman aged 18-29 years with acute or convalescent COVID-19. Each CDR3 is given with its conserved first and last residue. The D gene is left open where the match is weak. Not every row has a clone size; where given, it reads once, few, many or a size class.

TGTGCCAGCAGTGAAGTCGGGGGGACTAATGAAAAACTGTTTTTT,CASSEVGGTNEKLFF,NA,NA,TRBJ1-4,TRBV6-1
TGCGCCAGCAGCTTTCGACAGGATCGGGGTAATTCACCCCTCCACTTT,CASSFRQDRGNSPLHF,NA,NA,TRBJ1-6,TRBV5-1
TGTGCCAGTAGCCCCCTCAACAGGGTAACGCAGCCCCAGCATTTT,CASSPLNRVTQPQHF,NA,NA,TRBJ1-5,TRBV19
TGTGCCAGCGGGGGCAACGAGCAGTACTTC,CASGGNEQYF,once,NA,TRBJ2-7,TRBV2
TGTGCCAGTGGCCCAGGAGGGTACTCTGGAAACACCATATATTTT,CASGPGGYSGNTIYF,NA,NA,TRBJ1-3,TRBV19
TGTGCCATCAGTGACGGGCAGGGGGCGAACTATGGCTACACCTTC,CAISDGQGANYGYTF,few,TRBD1,TRBJ1-2,TRBV10-3
TGCGCCAGCAGCCTAGCTCAGGGGGCAGGTCAGCCCCAGCATTTT,CASSLAQGAGQPQHF,NA,TRBD1,TRBJ1-5,TRBV4-1
TGTGCCACCGCCCGGGACAGCTATTTATATGGCTACACCTTC,CATARDSYLYGYTF,NA,TRBD1,TRBJ1-2,TRBV19
TGTGCCAGCAGTCCGGACAGGGCGAATGAAAAACTGTTTTTT,CASSPDRANEKLFF,NA,TRBD1,TRBJ1-4,TRBV27
TGTGCCAGCAGCTCCGCAAGCGCGGCAGAGACCCAGTACTTC,CASSSASAAETQYF,NA,NA,TRBJ2-5,TRBV5-4
TGCGCCAGCAGCTGGTCGGACAGGCCTGGTGGCGGCACAGATACGCAGTATTTT,CASSWSDRPGGGTDTQYF,NA,TRBD1,TRBJ2-3,TRBV5-1
TGTGCCAGCAGTGAGCGGGGGGGATATGGCTACACCTTC,CASSERGGYGYTF,NA,NA,TRBJ1-2,TRBV6-1
TGTGCCAGCAGCCAAGAGGGGGGTAAGGATTCGGGACAGGGGAAGTTTTGGGACTATGGCTACACCTTC,CASSQEGGKDSGQGKFWDYGYTF,NA,TRBD1,TRBJ1-2,TRBV3-1/TRBV3-2
TGCAGCGTTACGGGACAGGCTAGCAATCAGCCCCAGCATTTT,CSVTGQASNQPQHF,NA,TRBD1,TRBJ1-5,TRBV29-1
TGTGCCAGCAGGGGGACAGGGTTGAACACTGAAGCTTTCTTT,CASRGTGLNTEAFF,NA,TRBD1,TRBJ1-1,TRBV6-5
TGCGCCTCCCAGGACCTAGGGGTTGCAACTAATGAAAAACTGTTTTTT,CASQDLGVATNEKLFF,once,NA,TRBJ1-4,TRBV4-1
TGTGCCAGCAGGCGTGGCCGGGGGGGATCGAACACTGAAGCTTTCTTT,CASRRGRGGSNTEAFF,NA,NA,TRBJ1-1,TRBV27
TGTGCCACCAGGTCCAGTGAAAAACTGTTTTTT,CATRSSEKLFF,NA,NA,TRBJ1-4,TRBV24-1
TGTGCCAGTAGGAACCACAGGGGACAGGGCACCGGGGAGCTGTTTTTT,CASRNHRGQGTGELFF,NA,TRBD1,TRBJ2-2,TRBV19
TGTGCCAGCAGCCCCGGCAGGGGGCCAGATTCACCCCTCCACTTT,CASSPGRGPDSPLHF,NA,TRBD1,TRBJ1-6,TRBV9
TGTGCCAGCAGCTTGGACAGGGGGAGCTTCTCACCCCTCCACTTT,CASSLDRGSFSPLHF,NA,TRBD1,TRBJ1-6,TRBV5-8
TGTGCCAGCAGCGAGAGGAGTCGTTGGACAGGGGACGTAGATGGCTACACCTTC,CASSERSRWTGDVDGYTF,NA,TRBD1,TRBJ1-2,TRBV9
TGCAGTGCCAGTTCCGGGGTACTGAACACTGAAGCTTTCTTT,CSASSGVLNTEAFF,NA,NA,TRBJ1-1,TRBV20-1
TGTGCCTGGAGTGTAGAGGGCCCTCTTTGGGAAAAACTGTTTTTT,CAWSVEGPLWEKLFF,NA,NA,TRBJ1-4,TRBV30
TGTGCCACCAGTGTACAGGGTAGCAATCAGCCCCAGCATTTT,CATSVQGSNQPQHF,NA,NA,TRBJ1-5,TRBV24-1